This T cell receptor beta chain was observed in a study of early T cells in non-severe SARS-CoV-2 infection. The wider study: It was bulk RNA from unsorted whole blood that was sequenced, and the chains were unpaired.

TCRdb itself ran the 5' RACE reads through MiXCR, one entry per CDR3 protein. The sample holds some 45,000 distinct CDR3 sequences; 4% to 5% are singletons and the top ten take 6%. This clonotype was picked up many times. Its specificity is unknown. Germline V CDR1 and CDR2: LGHNA, YSLEER. The CDR3 is 17 amino acids. V lost 0 bases and J lost 5, with 19 bases in between. Study-wide results and caveats: A preference for anti-spike CD8 responses marked VDJdb matching, which missed private and CD4 specificities.

The TCR sequence derives from an adult who was a healthcare worker with PCR-confirmed SARS-CoV-2 infection or an uninfected control (not recorded which). Sequenced input: whole blood. The rearrangement joins TRBV4-3 to TRBJ2-5; D gene ambiguous. The CDR3 DNA reads TGCGCCAGCAGCCAAGATCGAAAGGACCCGCATGGGGAGACCCAGTACTTC. The encoded protein is CASSQDRKDPHGETQYF.